These 5 T cell receptor beta chains share one sample of origin, sequenced in a study of cytomegalovirus exposure and HLA in healthy donors. PCR was performed using 60 Vbeta and 13 Jbeta primers. Here immunoSEQ multiplex PCR was the method, and the copy in TCRdb shows in-frame clones only, minus some. The sample has some 160,000 clones, 65% to 80% seen once. Specimen: PBMCs. These TCRs come from a woman between 25 and 40 years old in good health and CMV-seronegative.

This chain joins TRBV10-3 and TRBJ2-5, with 8 bases that match TRBD1. The closer fit of TRBJ2-7 to the DNA end suggests the J call may be wrong. The germline gives CDR1 ENHRY, CDR2 SYGVKD. CDR3 length: 14 residues. The chain's CDR3 is CAITGQVGISEQYF. The CDR3 nucleotides read TGTGCCATCACGGGACAGGTCGGTATCAGCGAGCAGTACTTC.

The chain carries TRBV11-3 and TRBJ1-1; a possible D gene is TRBD1 (5 bases). This CDR3 has 15 residues. CDR1 is SGHNT, CDR2 YENEEA, per germline. The V gene lost 4 bases and the J gene lost 1 base, with 13 bases spanning the gap. DNA of the CDR3: TGTGCCAGCAGCTCGGCGGGGCAGGGGAACACTGAAGCTTTCTTT. Its protein product is CASSSAGQGNTEAFF.

The CDR3 sequence is CAWRGGAITTNEKLFF. CDR3 DNA sequence: TGTGCCTGGAGAGGCGGGGCAATTACAACTAATGAAAAACTGTTTTTT. V and J are TRBV30 and TRBJ1-4, with D perhaps matching TRBD1 (5 bases). This CDR3 is built from 16 residues. V was trimmed by 3 bases and J by 0 bases, leaving 14 bases between them. Germline loops: CDR1 GTSNPN, CDR2 SVGIG (reference sequence). Using reference TRBV30 and TRBJ1-4 for the parts outside the CDR3, the full variable domain is SQTIHQWPATLVQPVGSPLSLECTVEGTSNPNLYWYRQAAGRGLQLLFYSVGIGQISSEVPQNLSASRPQDRQFILSSKKLLLSDSGFYLCAWRGGAITTNEKLFFGSGTQLSVL.

The rearrangement uses TRBV5-1 and TRBJ2-3, with 9 bases identical to TRBD2. Germline CDR1 reads SGHRS; CDR2 reads YFSETQ. The V and J ends lost 7 bases and 5 bases, in that order; junction bases with no gene match: 5. This CDR3 has 13 residues. The CDR3 protein is CASRLAVEDTQYF. Here the CDR3 DNA reads TGCGCCAGCCGACTAGCGGTAGAAGATACGCAGTATTTT.

The V and J genes are TRBV6-1 and TRBJ2-3; D is unclear. Germline V CDR1 and CDR2: MNHNS, SASEGT. CDR3 length equals 16 residues. Trimming took off 2 bases at V and 5 bases at J, with 17 bases between the two ends. As DNA, the CDR3 is TGTGCCAGCAGTGAATGGGCCCTAAATAACAAAGATACGCAGTATTTT. Its protein is CASSEWALNNKDTQYF.